Below are 29 T cell receptor beta chains sequenced from a single sample in a study of T cell responses to AZD1222 COVID-19 vaccine (dated by TCRdb to the early 2020s). The sample's time point label, in plain terms: baseline before first vaccination. The library was produced with the immunoSEQ multiplex PCR assay. TCRdb carries this immuneACCESS record with in-frame sequences only. Its versions omit some clonotypes, under half of them owing to an unresolved V gene in the studies checked, with the rest unexplained. This sample has roughly 150,000 clones in its table, and approximately 90% of those were observed once. Together, the top ten hold around 2.3% of the sample. This specimen consisted of peripheral blood, obtained on day 0 of AZD1222 vaccination. These TCRs come from an adult in good health.

The V and J genes are TRBV5-4 and TRBJ2-3; 8 bases map to TRBD1. The CDR3 is 17 amino acids. Germline V gene data show CDR1 as SGHNT and CDR2 as YYREEE (reference sequence). J lost 1 base, V lost 4 bases, and 11 bases had no gene match. CDR3 nucleotide sequence: TGTGCCAGCAGCGGCCTTCTTCAGGGGGCTCGCACAGATACGCAGTATTTT. It encodes CASSGLLQGARTDTQYF. Combining the CDR3 with reference TRBV5-4 and TRBJ2-3 gives the whole variable domain ETGVTQSPTHLIKTRGQQVTLRCSSQSGHNTVSWYQQALGQGPQFIFQYYREEENGRGNFPPRFSGLQFPNYSSELNVNALELDDSALYLCASSGLLQGARTDTQYFGPGTRLTVL.

CDR3 in amino acids: CASSLDRGPGGYTF. The CDR3, as DNA: TGTGCCAGCAGCTTAGACCGGGGGCCCGGTGGCTACACCTTC. V gene TRBV11-2 combines with J gene TRBJ1-2; D is perhaps TRBD1 (6 bases). This CDR3 is built from 14 residues. Germline-derived CDR1 and CDR2 are SGHAT and FQNNGV. V was cut by 0 bases and J by 7 bases, with 12 bases left in between.

V usage is TRBV5-1 and J usage is TRBJ1-4, with D perhaps TRBD1 (6 bases). CDR1 is SGHRS, CDR2 YFSETQ, per germline. The CDR3 consists of 15 residues. The V gene lost 0 bases and the J gene lost 4 bases, with 10 bases spanning the gap. The CDR3 DNA is TGCGCCAGCAGCTTGGGAGACAGGAGTAATGAAAAACTGTTTTTT. This encodes CASSLGDRSNEKLFF.

V usage is TRBV10-3 and J usage is TRBJ2-7; TRBD1 matches 8 bases. CDR1 is ENHRY and CDR2 is SYGVKD in the germline V gene. The CDR3 runs to 14 residues. V lost 7 bases and J lost 2; bases outside the gene matches: 7. This CDR3 reads CAIMAGTGAYEQYF. CDR3 bases: TGTGCCATCATGGCCGGGACAGGCGCCTACGAGCAGTACTTC.

This chain joins TRBV27 and TRBJ2-3; TRBD1 aligns across 7 bases. Trimming removed 3 bases from V and 2 bases from J; junction bases left unmatched: 5. This CDR3 comprises 15 residues. Germline values: CDR1 MNHEY, CDR2 SMNVEV (reference sequence). The CDR3 sequence is CASSFGDRPTDTQYF. Here the CDR3 DNA reads TGTGCCAGCAGTTTTGGGGACAGACCCACAGATACGCAGTATTTT.

This chain connects TRBV9 to TRBJ1-1, with D unresolved. Trimming took 0 bases from V and 6 from J, leaving 9 bases between them. Germline-derived CDR1 and CDR2 are SGDLS and YYNGEE. This CDR3 has 13 residues. The CDR3 is CASSVDLPAEAFF. CDR3 bases: TGTGCCAGCAGCGTAGATCTTCCGGCTGAAGCTTTCTTT.

The rearrangement uses TRBV2 and TRBJ2-5; 7 nucleotides line up with TRBD2. This CDR3 is built from 14 residues. V was clipped by 0 bases and J by 3 bases; unmatched bases: 1. Looked up from germline, CDR1 is SNHLY and CDR2 is FYNNEI. The CDR3 DNA reads as TGTGCCAGCAGTGAAGCGGGAGGGAAAGAGACCCAGTACTTC. This translates into CASSEAGGKETQYF.

The V and J genes are TRBV9 and TRBJ1-3, with D unclear. Trimming cost V 2 bases and J 0 bases, with 6 bases left between them. Germline CDR1 reads SGDLS; CDR2 reads YYNGEE. The CDR3 extends over 14 amino acids. CDR3 sequence: CASSVGYSGNTIYF. Written as DNA, the CDR3 is TGTGCCAGCAGCGTGGGGTACTCTGGAAACACCATATATTTT.

The chain carries TRBV25-1 and TRBJ2-4; D not resolved. The CDR3 sequence is 12 residues long. The germline V gene encodes CDR1 MGHDK and CDR2 SYGVNS. The V end was cut by 8 bases, the J end by 1 base, with 6 bases between. CDR3 DNA: TGTGCCAGCGGGCCCGCCAAAAACATTCAGTACTTC. It translates to CASGPAKNIQYF.

This chain uses TRBV13 with TRBJ2-2, with D perhaps matching TRBD1 or TRBD2 (6 bases each). Trimming took 2 bases from V and 4 from J, leaving 17 bases between them. This CDR3 comprises 17 residues. Germline V gives CDR1 PRHDT, CDR2 FYEKMQ (reference sequence). The CDR3 sequence: CASSLQSEGGSTGELFF. The DNA of the CDR3 is TGTGCCAGCAGCTTACAATCAGAGGGGGGAAGCACCGGGGAGCTGTTTTTT.

The chain employs TRBV9 and TRBJ1-6; D not certain. Germline CDR1 and CDR2: SGDLS and YYNGEE. V dropped 0 bases and J dropped 6 bases, with 4 bases sitting between them. The CDR3 consists of 13 residues. The CDR3 nucleotides are TGTGCCAGCAGCGTAGGAGTTAATTCACCCCTCCACTTT. Amino acids: CASSVGVNSPLHF.

This clone is a singleton in its sample. This sequence joins TRBV2 and TRBJ1-2, with TRBD1 matching over 7 bases. The CDR3 spans 13 residues. Looked up from germline, CDR1 is SNHLY and CDR2 is FYNNEI. Trimming at V came to 8 bases and at J to 3 bases, leaving 6 bases not matched to a gene. The CDR3 is CASADREDYGYTF. The CDR3 coding sequence is TGTGCCAGCGCTGACAGGGAAGACTATGGCTACACCTTC.

The chain uses TRBV6-2 or TRBV6-3 and TRBJ2-4; D is unresolved. The germline CDR1 and CDR2 sequences are MNHEY and SVGEGT. V lost 0 bases and J lost 6, with 9 bases in between. This CDR3 comprises 14 residues. The CDR3 DNA reads as TGTGCCAGCAGTTACTCTCCCTCGATAAACATTCAGTACTTC. The encoded protein is CASSYSPSINIQYF.

The V and J genes are TRBV7-2 and TRBJ1-2; 7 bases align to TRBD1. The CDR3 length is 15 residues. V lost 5 bases to trimming and J lost 4 bases; unmatched junction nucleotides: 10. The germline CDR1 and CDR2 sequences are SGHTA and FQGNSA. The CDR3, as DNA: TGTGCCAGCAGCCATCCCCCCCGGACAGGCTATGGCTACACCTTC. This encodes CASSHPPRTGYGYTF.

This clone is deemed medium-sized. The genes are TRBV19 and TRBJ1-1; D call uncertain. Per germline, CDR1 LNHDA and CDR2 SQIVND (reference sequence). The length of the CDR3 is 11 residues. V was clipped by 9 bases and J by 5 bases, with 10 bases between them. CDR3 coding DNA: TGTGCCAGCGGAGGTTATACTGAAGCTTTCTTT. Translation gives CASGGYTEAFF.

The J gene is TRBJ1-6, the V gene TRBV27; D is ambiguous. Germline lookup yields CDR1 MNHEY and CDR2 SMNVEV (reference sequence). There are 14 residues in the CDR3. V was pared by 1 base and J by 6 bases, with 7 bases between. The CDR3 spells CASSLFGLNSPLHF. The DNA of the CDR3 is TGTGCCAGCAGTTTATTTGGACTTAATTCACCCCTCCACTTT.

The chain carries TRBV4-3 and TRBJ2-7; 10 bases align to TRBD1. This CDR3 contains 17 residues. J lost 3 bases, V lost 1 base, and 9 bases had no gene match. Germline CDR1 reads LGHNA; CDR2 reads YSLEER. CDR3 DNA: TGCGCCAGCAGCCAAGCCTTACCGGGACAGGGGATCTACGAGCAGTACTTC. It specifies CASSQALPGQGIYEQYF.

The chain carries TRBV5-6 and TRBJ2-1, with TRBD1 matching 9 bases. The V and J ends lost 3 bases and 5 bases, in that order; junction bases with no gene match: 9. This CDR3 contains 16 residues. CDR1 and CDR2 from the germline V gene are SGHDT and YYEEEE. CDR3 coding DNA: TGTGCCAGCAGCTGGGGGACAGGGTGGTCAGACAATGAGCAGTTCTTC. Protein: CASSWGTGWSDNEQFF.

The rearrangement joins TRBV12-3 or TRBV12-4 to TRBJ2-6; D is ambiguous. The CDR3 runs to 13 residues. V was cut by 4 bases and J by 0 bases, with 1 base left in between. CDR3 sequence (DNA): TGTGCCAGCAGTTCCTCTGGGGCCAACGTCCTGACTTTC. Protein sequence: CASSSSGANVLTF.

The chain links TRBV10-3 to TRBJ2-7; D is ambiguous. The germline V and J ends were trimmed by 8 bases and 0 bases, with 11 bases remaining between them. Germline V gene lookup returns CDR1 ENHRY and CDR2 SYGVKD. The CDR3 length is 13 residues. The CDR3 DNA is TGTGCCATCCGCGTCGGGTTCTCCTACGAGCAGTACTTC. Protein sequence: CAIRVGFSYEQYF.

The rearrangement links TRBV18 to TRBJ2-1, with D perhaps matching TRBD2 (8 bases). The germline CDR1 and CDR2 sequences are KGHSH and LQKENI. V dropped 3 bases and J dropped 5 bases, with 14 bases sitting between them. The CDR3 sequence is 15 residues long. The CDR3 DNA reads as TGTGCCAGCTCACCGCCCGGGAGGGGGCACAATGAGCAGTTCTTC. Protein sequence: CASSPPGRGHNEQFF.

As regards this clone: The same CDR3 also results from other DNA sequences found in this sample. The chain has TRBV19 and TRBJ1-2, with TRBD1 matching 7 bases. V was clipped by 4 bases and J by 4 bases; unmatched bases: 0. This CDR3 contains 12 residues. Germline CDR1 LNHDA, CDR2 SQIVND (reference sequence). CDR3 nucleotide sequence: TGTGCCAGTAGTAGGACAGGCTATGGCTACACCTTC. Translated, it gives CASSRTGYGYTF. Together with reference TRBV19 and TRBJ1-2, the CDR3 gives the full variable domain: DGGITQSPKYLFRKEGQNVTLSCEQNLNHDAMYWYRQDPGQGLRLIYYSQIVNDFQKGDIAEGYSVSREKKESFPLTVTSAQKNPTAFYLCASSRTGYGYTFGSGTRLTVV.

This clone has a handful of counts. This chain joins TRBV2 and TRBJ2-3, with unresolved D. V lost 11 bases and J 0 bases, leaving 6 bases between the germline ends. The CDR3 covers 11 residues. The germline V gene has CDR1 SNHLY and CDR2 FYNNEI. CDR3 coding DNA: TGTGCCGAATACAGCACAGATACGCAGTATTTT. It yields the protein CAEYSTDTQYF.

This chain uses TRBV6-2 or TRBV6-3 with TRBJ1-1; D unresolved. Germline V gives CDR1 MNHEY, CDR2 SVGEGT. CDR3 length: 14 residues. Deletions cut 3 bases from V and 0 bases from J, with 8 bases between. The CDR3 DNA is TGTGCCAGCAGTTATGACAACCTGAACACTGAAGCTTTCTTT. It encodes CASSYDNLNTEAFF.

The CDR3 sequence is CASSSRGSEAFF. CDR3 DNA sequence: TGTGCCAGCAGTTCCAGAGGGTCCGAAGCTTTCTTT. V and J are TRBV28 and TRBJ1-1; D unclear. V dropped 4 bases and J dropped 8 bases, with 11 bases sitting between them. This CDR3 region has 12 residues. Germline CDR1 is MDHEN and CDR2 is SYDVKM.

This chain links TRBV5-1 with TRBJ2-5; tentative D call: TRBD2 (5 bases). Germline CDR1 is SGHRS and CDR2 is YFSETQ. V lost 0 bases and J lost 1, with 7 bases in between. There are 14 residues in the CDR3. CDR3 sequence: CASSLAAVQETQYF. CDR3 DNA sequence: TGCGCCAGCAGCTTGGCAGCGGTCCAAGAGACCCAGTACTTC.

The chain links TRBV19 to TRBJ2-2; D is unclear. The CDR3 length is 12 residues. Germline V gene data show CDR1 as LNHDA and CDR2 as SQIVND (reference sequence). DNA for the CDR3: TGTGGAACAAGGAGTTACACCGGGGAGCTGTTTTTT. Amino acid sequence: CGTRSYTGELFF.

This chain joins TRBV5-4 and TRBJ1-2; 8 nucleotides agree with TRBD1. Germline CDR1 and CDR2: SGHNT and YYREEE (reference sequence). The CDR3 totals 13 residues. V gave up 4 bases and J gave up 5 bases; unmatched junction bases: 4. The CDR3 loop is CASSQGASYGYTF. The CDR3, as DNA: TGTGCCAGCAGCCAGGGGGCGTCATATGGCTACACCTTC.

The gene calls are TRBV6-5 and TRBJ1-5; 10 nucleotides agree with TRBD1. The V and J ends lost 4 bases and 6 bases, in that order; junction bases with no gene match: 3. Germline V gives CDR1 MNHEY, CDR2 SVGAGI. The CDR3 is 14 amino acids. The CDR3 DNA reads as TGTGCCAGCAGTTCGGGACAGGGGTTTCAGCCCCAGCATTTT. Protein product: CASSSGQGFQPQHF.